Given below is one TCR beta chain in context. The source of the sample is a study of T cells in Graves' hyperthyroidism and ophthalmopathy. Amplification of TCR beta CDR3 regions was performed using RNA transcripts as template. HTBI primers were used for first-round RT-PCR of the TCR CDR3. TCRdb fed the multiplex PCR reads into MiXCR, producing one record per CDR3 protein. The table records 800,000 or so distinct CDR3 sequences, 38% of them present only once. With 7 bases clipped from V and 3 bases from J, the junction kept 8 bases outside the gene matches. The CDR3 runs 15 residues. The germline V gene encodes CDR1 SNHLY and CDR2 FYNNEI.

This rearrangement joins TRBV2 to TRBJ1-5; TRBD1 matches 8 bases. The receptor was isolated from a man aged 18 to 29 with Graves' hyperthyroidism. The source material was blood. The CDR3 nucleotides read TGTGCCAGCAATTCGCAGGGGGCCCTCAATCAGCCCCAGCATTTT. Translation: CASNSQGALNQPQHF. The entire variable domain, with the rest obtained from reference TRBV2 and TRBJ1-5, is as follows: EPEVTQTPSHQVTQMGQEVILRCVPISNHLYFYWYRQILGQKVEFLVSFYNNEISEKSEIFDDQFSVERPDGSNFTLKIRSTKLEDSAMYFCASNSQGALNQPQHFGDGTRLSIL.